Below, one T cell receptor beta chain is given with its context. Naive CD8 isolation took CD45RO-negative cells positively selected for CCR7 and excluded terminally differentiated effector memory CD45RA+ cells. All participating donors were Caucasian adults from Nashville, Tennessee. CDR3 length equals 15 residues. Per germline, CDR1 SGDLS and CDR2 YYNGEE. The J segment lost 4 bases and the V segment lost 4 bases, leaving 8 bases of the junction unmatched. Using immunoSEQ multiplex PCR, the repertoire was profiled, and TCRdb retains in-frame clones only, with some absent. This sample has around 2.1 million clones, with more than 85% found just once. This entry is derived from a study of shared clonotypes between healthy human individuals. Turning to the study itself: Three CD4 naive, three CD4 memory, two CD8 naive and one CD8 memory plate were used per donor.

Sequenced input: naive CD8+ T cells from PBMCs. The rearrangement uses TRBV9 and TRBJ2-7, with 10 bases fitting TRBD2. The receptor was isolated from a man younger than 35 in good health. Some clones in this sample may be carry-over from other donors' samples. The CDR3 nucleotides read TGTGCCAGCAGCCCCGCCGGGACTAGCGAATACGAGCAGTACTTC. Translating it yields CASSPAGTSEYEQYF.